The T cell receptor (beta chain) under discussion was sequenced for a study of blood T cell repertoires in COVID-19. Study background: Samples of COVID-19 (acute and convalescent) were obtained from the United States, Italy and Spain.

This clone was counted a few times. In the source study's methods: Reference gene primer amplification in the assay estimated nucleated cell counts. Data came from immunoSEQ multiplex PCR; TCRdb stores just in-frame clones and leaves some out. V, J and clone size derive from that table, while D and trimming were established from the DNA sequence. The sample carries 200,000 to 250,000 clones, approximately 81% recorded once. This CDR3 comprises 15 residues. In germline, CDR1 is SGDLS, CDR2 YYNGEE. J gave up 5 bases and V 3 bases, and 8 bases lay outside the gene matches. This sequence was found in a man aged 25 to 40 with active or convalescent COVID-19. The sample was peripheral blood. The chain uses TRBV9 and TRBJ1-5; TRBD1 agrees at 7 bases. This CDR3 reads CASSATGSLYQPQHF. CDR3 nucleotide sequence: TGTGCCAGCAGCGCGACAGGGTCCCTCTATCAGCCCCAGCATTTT.